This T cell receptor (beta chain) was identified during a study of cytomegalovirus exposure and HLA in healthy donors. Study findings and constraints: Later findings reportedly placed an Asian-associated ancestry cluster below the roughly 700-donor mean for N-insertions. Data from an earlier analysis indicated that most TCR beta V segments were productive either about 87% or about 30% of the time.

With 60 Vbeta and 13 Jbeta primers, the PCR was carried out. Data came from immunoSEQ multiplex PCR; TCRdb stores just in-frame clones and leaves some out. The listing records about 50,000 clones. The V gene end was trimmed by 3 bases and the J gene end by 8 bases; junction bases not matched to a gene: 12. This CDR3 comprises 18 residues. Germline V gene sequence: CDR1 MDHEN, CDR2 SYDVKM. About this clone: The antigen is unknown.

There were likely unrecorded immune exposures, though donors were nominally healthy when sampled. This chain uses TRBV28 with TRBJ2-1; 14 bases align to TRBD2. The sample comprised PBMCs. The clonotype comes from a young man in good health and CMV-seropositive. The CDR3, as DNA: TGTGCCAGCAGTTTCTCCCTGACTAGCGGGAGGGCAGTCCATGAGCAGTTCTTC. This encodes CASSFSLTSGRAVHEQFF.